This T cell receptor (beta chain) was documented in a study of beta chain features in type 1 diabetes. About this clone: Its antigen is not known.

Study-wide findings and caveats: The study found moderately but significantly shorter TCRB CDR3s in all four CD4+ subsets of Type 1 diabetes patients. Fewer insertions but more deletions were seen at VDJ junctions in type 1 diabetes patients.

The CDR3 is 16 residues long. Trimming took 5 bases from V and 2 from J; bases not matched to a gene: 8. The germline V gene has CDR1 SEHNR and CDR2 FQNEAQ (reference sequence). Staining for CD45RO/CCR7/CD25/CD127/CD95/CD27 allowed sorting of CD4+ naive, central memory, regulatory and stem cell-like memory cells. Expressed TCRB transcripts were sequenced after all isolated RNA was converted to cDNA. Libraries were prepared by immunoSEQ multiplex PCR; TCRdb keeps only in-frame clonotypes and omits some of them. Seen here are 200,000 to 300,000 clones, roughly a tenth observed once, and the top ten hold around 0.017%.

This chain joins TRBV7-9 and TRBJ2-7; 11 nucleotides match TRBD2. This TCR derives from a man younger than 40 with type 1 diabetes. Sample: naive CD4+ T cells from blood. The CDR3 region has the DNA TGTGCCAGCAGCCCCCGAGGGACTAGCGGCACCTACGAGCAGTACTTC. Translating gives CASSPRGTSGTYEQYF.